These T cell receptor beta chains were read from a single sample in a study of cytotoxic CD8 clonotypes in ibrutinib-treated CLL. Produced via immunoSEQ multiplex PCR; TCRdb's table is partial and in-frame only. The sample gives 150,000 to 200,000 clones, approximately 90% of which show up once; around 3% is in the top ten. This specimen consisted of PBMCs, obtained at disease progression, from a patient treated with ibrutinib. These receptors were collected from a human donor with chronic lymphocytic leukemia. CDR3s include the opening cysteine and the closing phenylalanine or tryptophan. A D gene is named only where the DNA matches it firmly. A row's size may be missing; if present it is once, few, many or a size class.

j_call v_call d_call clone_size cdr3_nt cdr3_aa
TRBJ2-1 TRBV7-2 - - TGTGCCAGCAGCTTCACAGGGACACTCAATGAGCAGTTCTTC CASSFTGTLNEQFF
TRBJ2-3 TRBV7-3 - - TGTGCCAGCAGTAACGGACTAAACACAGATACGCAGTATTTT CASSNGLNTDTQYF
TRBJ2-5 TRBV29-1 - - TGCAGCGTTGTCCTAGCTCAAGAGACCCAGTACTTC CSVVLAQETQYF
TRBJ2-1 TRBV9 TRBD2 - TGTGCCAGCAGTGTAAGCGGGAGCGGTTACAATGAGCAGTTCTTC CASSVSGSGYNEQFF
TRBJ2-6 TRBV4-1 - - TGCGCCAGCAGCCAGAAAACCCGGGACACCTTCTCTGGGGCCAACGTCCTGACTTTC CASSQKTRDTFSGANVLTF
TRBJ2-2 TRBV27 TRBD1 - TGTGCCAGCATAGGGACAGGGGTATCCGGGGAGCTGTTTTTT CASIGTGVSGELFF
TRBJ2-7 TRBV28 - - TGTGCCAGCAGCTCCAGCGGGTGGGCACGGTACGAGCAGTACTTC CASSSSGWARYEQYF
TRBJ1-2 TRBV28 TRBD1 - TGTGCCAGCAGTTTCCTCCTGCGTCTCGACAGGGCGGAGGGCTATGGCTACACCTTC CASSFLLRLDRAEGYGYTF
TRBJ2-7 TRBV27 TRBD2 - TGTGCCAGCAGTTTCTCGACTAGCGGGAGCAGGGAGCAGTACTTC CASSFSTSGSREQYF
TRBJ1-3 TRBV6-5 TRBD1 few TGTGCCAGCAGGGACAGGGGTACTGGAAACACCATATATTTT CASRDRGTGNTIYF
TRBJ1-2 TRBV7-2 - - TGTGCCAGCAGCTTAGAAAAAAGGGGGGGATCGGGCTACACCTTC CASSLEKRGGSGYTF
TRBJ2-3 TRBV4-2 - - TGTGCCAGCAGCCAAGCTAAAGCAGGGTGGGAGAAGCCCCCAGATACGCAGTATTTT CASSQAKAGWEKPPDTQYF
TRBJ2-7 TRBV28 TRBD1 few TGTGCCAGCAGTTTTTTTCCCCCTCCGGGACAGGGGTCCTACGAGCAGTACTTC CASSFFPPPGQGSYEQYF
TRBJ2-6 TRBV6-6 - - TGTGCCAGCAGGACCCCCTCTGGGGCCAACGTCCTGACTTTC CASRTPSGANVLTF
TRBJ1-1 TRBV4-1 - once TGCGCCAGCAGCCAAGAAGTCGCAGGGGCACCGGTTGAAGCTTTCTTT CASSQEVAGAPVEAFF
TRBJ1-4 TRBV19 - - TGTGCCAGTAGTATATCAGGGAGCGGGACTAATGAAAAACTGTTTTTT CASSISGSGTNEKLFF
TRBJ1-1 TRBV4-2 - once TGTGCCAGCAGCCACGGGGGGGCGACAGCTCCTGAAGCTTTCTTT CASSHGGATAPEAFF
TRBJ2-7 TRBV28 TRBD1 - TGTGCCAGCAGTCCGGGACAGGGCGTAATCTACGAGCAGTACTTC CASSPGQGVIYEQYF
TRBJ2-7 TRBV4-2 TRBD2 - TGTGCCAGCAGCCAAGCAACTAGCGGGAGTGGGGTAGCCTACGAGCAGTACTTC CASSQATSGSGVAYEQYF
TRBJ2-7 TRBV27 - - TGTGCCAGCAGTACCGCAGGGGAATACGAGCAGTACTTC CASSTAGEYEQYF
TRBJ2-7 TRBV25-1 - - TGTGCCAGCACCAATCTCGGGGCAGGATTAGAGGAGCAGTACTTC CASTNLGAGLEEQYF
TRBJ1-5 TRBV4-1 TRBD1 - TGCGCCAGCAGCCAAGTTGACAGGGGGGGCAATCAGCCCCAGCATTTT CASSQVDRGGNQPQHF
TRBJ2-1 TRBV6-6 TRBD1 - TGTGCCAGCAGTTGGGACAGGGGGCGAGATGAGCAGTTCTTC CASSWDRGRDEQFF
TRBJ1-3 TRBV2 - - TGTGCCAGCAGTGAAGCGCTTCGAGGTACTGGAAACACCATATATTTT CASSEALRGTGNTIYF
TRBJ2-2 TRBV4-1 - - TGCGCCAGCAGAAGTCGTGGGAACACCGGGGAGCTGTTTTTT CASRSRGNTGELFF
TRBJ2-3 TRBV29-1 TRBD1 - TGCAGCGTTGGAACAGGGGGCACAGATACGCAGTATTTT CSVGTGGTDTQYF
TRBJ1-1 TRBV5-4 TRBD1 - TGTGCCAGCAGCGCCGGACAGGGGACGAACACTGAAGCTTTCTTT CASSAGQGTNTEAFF